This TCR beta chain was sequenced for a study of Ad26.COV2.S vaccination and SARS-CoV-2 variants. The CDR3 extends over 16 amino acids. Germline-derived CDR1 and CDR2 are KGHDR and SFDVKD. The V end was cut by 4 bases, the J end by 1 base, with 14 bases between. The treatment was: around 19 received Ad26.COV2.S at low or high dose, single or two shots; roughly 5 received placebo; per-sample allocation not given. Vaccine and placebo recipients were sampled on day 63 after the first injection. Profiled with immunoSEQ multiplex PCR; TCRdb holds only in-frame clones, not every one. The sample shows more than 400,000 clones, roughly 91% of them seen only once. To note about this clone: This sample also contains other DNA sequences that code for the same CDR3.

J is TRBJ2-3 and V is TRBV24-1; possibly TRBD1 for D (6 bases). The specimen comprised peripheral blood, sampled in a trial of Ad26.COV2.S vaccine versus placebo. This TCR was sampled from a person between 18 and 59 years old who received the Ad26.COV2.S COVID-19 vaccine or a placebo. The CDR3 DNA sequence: TGTGCCACCAGTGACTCCGACAGGTGGGGCACAGATACGCAGTATTTT. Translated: CATSDSDRWGTDTQYF.